Listed here are 25 T cell receptor beta chains from one sample, sequenced in a study of blood T cell repertoires in COVID-19. Data came from immunoSEQ multiplex PCR; TCRdb stores just in-frame clones and leaves some out. The sample lists roughly 170,000 clones; 75% to 85% were seen once. Sequenced sample: peripheral blood. These receptors were obtained from a woman in her sixties with COVID-19, enrolled during active disease.

The chain uses TRBV20-1 and TRBJ1-4; D ambiguous. This CDR3 comprises 10 residues. CDR1 is DFQATT, CDR2 SNEGSKA, per germline (reference sequence). V lost 5 bases to trimming and J lost 14 bases, with 12 bases between them. CDR3 nucleotides: TGCAGTGCTCAAGCGGGGTCCCTGTTTTTT. It translates to CSAQAGSLFF.

The rearrangement joins TRBV7-2 to TRBJ1-2; 7 bases are a match to TRBD1. The CDR3 extends over 15 amino acids. Trimming removed 5 bases from V and 4 bases from J; junction bases left unmatched: 10. Per the germline V gene, CDR1 is SGHTA and CDR2 is FQGNSA. Here the CDR3 DNA reads TGTGCCAGCAGCCAAGACCCCGGGACAGCCTATGGCTACACCTTC. This sequence encodes CASSQDPGTAYGYTF.

V gene TRBV6-5 combines with J gene TRBJ2-7, with 8 bases that match TRBD1. This CDR3 region has 14 residues. V shed 6 bases and J 3 bases; nucleotides not matched to a gene: 7. Per the germline V gene, CDR1 is MNHEY and CDR2 is SVGAGI. CDR3 sequence reads: CASRDRGGLYEQYF. CDR3 in DNA: TGTGCCAGCAGAGACAGGGGTGGTCTCTACGAGCAGTACTTC.

Notes on this clone: Other DNA sequences of this sample code for an identical CDR3. The chain uses TRBV18 and TRBJ2-3, with D unclear. Trimming left V 1 base short and J 0 bases short, with 8 bases between. The CDR3 is 15 amino acids. Germline V gene lookup returns CDR1 KGHSH and CDR2 LQKENI. The CDR3 DNA reads TGTGCCAGCTCACCACGAGGCAGCAGCACAGATACGCAGTATTTT. This translates into CASSPRGSSTDTQYF.

The rearrangement uses TRBV25-1 and TRBJ2-5; 13 bases match TRBD2. CDR1 is MGHDK, CDR2 SYGVNS, per germline. Unmatched junction bases numbered 6, after V lost 4 bases and J lost 1 base. The CDR3 spans 17 residues. CDR3: CASSARLAGGPQETQYF. In nucleotides, the CDR3 is TGTGCCAGCAGTGCCCGACTAGCGGGAGGACCCCAAGAGACCCAGTACTTC. Combining the CDR3 with reference TRBV25-1 and TRBJ2-5 gives the whole variable domain EADIYQTPRYLVIGTGKKITLECSQTMGHDKMYWYQQDPGMELHLIHYSYGVNSTEKGDLSSESTVSRIRTEHFPLTLESARPSHTSQYLCASSARLAGGPQETQYFGPGTRLLVL.

This clone came up a few times. The V gene is TRBV7-3, the J gene TRBJ2-7, with D perhaps TRBD1 (6 bases). Germline assignment: CDR1 SGHTA and CDR2 FQGTGA. V was pared by 4 bases and J by 5 bases, with 12 bases between. The CDR3 extends over 13 amino acids. The CDR3 sequence is CASSSTRQDEQYF. The CDR3 coding sequence is TGTGCCAGCAGCTCAACCAGACAGGACGAGCAGTACTTC.

V usage is TRBV28 and J usage is TRBJ1-4; D is uncertain. V was pared by 3 bases and J by 7 bases, with 12 bases between. The CDR3 covers 14 residues. Per germline, CDR1 MDHEN and CDR2 SYDVKM. The CDR3 coding sequence is TGTGCCAGCAGTTTCCTGTCTAGTGTTGAAAAACTGTTTTTT. Protein product: CASSFLSSVEKLFF.

V usage is TRBV7-8 and J usage is TRBJ1-4, with D maybe TRBD1 (6 bases). Germline CDR1 reads SGHVS; CDR2 reads FQNEAQ. With 4 bases removed from V and 0 bases from J, the gap between germline ends came to 12 bases. CDR3 length equals 16 residues. The CDR3 loop reads CASSSYGQTTNEKLFF. Written as DNA, the CDR3 is TGTGCCAGCAGCTCCTACGGACAGACAACTAATGAAAAACTGTTTTTT.

The chain is built from TRBV3-1 (or the pseudogene TRBV3-2) and TRBJ2-1; no reliable D call. CDR3 size: 14 residues. V lost 5 bases and J lost 5, with 13 bases in between. Germline assignment: CDR1 LGHDT and CDR2 YNNKEL (reference sequence). The CDR3 DNA reads as TGTGCCAGCAGCAAATCCTCAGATGACAATGAGCAGTTCTTC. Translation: CASSKSSDDNEQFF.

The chain uses TRBV19 and TRBJ2-5; 8 bases align to TRBD2. The CDR3 extends over 14 amino acids. V shed 9 bases and J 4 bases; nucleotides not matched to a gene: 10. The germline V gene has CDR1 LNHDA and CDR2 SQIVND (reference sequence). CDR3 region: CASGRGLAGETQYF. CDR3 DNA sequence: TGTGCCAGCGGGAGGGGTCTAGCGGGAGAGACCCAGTACTTC. The full variable domain, its missing parts supplied by reference TRBV19 and TRBJ2-5, is DGGITQSPKYLFRKEGQNVTLSCEQNLNHDAMYWYRQDPGQGLRLIYYSQIVNDFQKGDIAEGYSVSREKKESFPLTVTSAQKNPTAFYLCASGRGLAGETQYFGPGTRLLVL.

This clone is a singleton in its sample. The chain is built from TRBV28 and TRBJ2-2, with 7 bases lining up with TRBD2. This CDR3 comprises 15 residues. V shed 2 bases and J 5 bases; nucleotides not matched to a gene: 5. The germline CDR1 and CDR2 sequences are MDHEN and SYDVKM. CDR3 amino acids: CASSLRTRFTGELFF. The DNA of the CDR3 is TGTGCCAGCAGTTTACGGACTAGATTTACCGGGGAGCTGTTTTTT.

This clone has a handful of counts. This chain links TRBV6-2 or TRBV6-3 with TRBJ2-1, with 8 bases lining up with TRBD2. Trimming cost V 0 bases and J 4 bases; bases outside gene matches: 8. Per germline, CDR1 MNHEY and CDR2 SVGEGT. The length of the CDR3 is 17 residues. For the CDR3, the DNA is TGTGCCAGCAGTTACTCGGAATTCGGCGGGAGGTACAATGAGCAGTTCTTC. It is translated as CASSYSEFGGRYNEQFF.

Here the CDR3 DNA reads TGCGCCAGCAGCCAAGGGACAGTGGCAGAGACCCAGTACTTC. It is translated as CASSQGTVAETQYF. V and J are TRBV4-1 and TRBJ2-5; maybe TRBD1 (6 bases). V gave up 1 base and J gave up 4 bases, with 10 bases separating them. Germline CDR1 is MGHRA and CDR2 is YSYEKL. The CDR3 extends over 14 amino acids.

The chain has TRBV19 and TRBJ2-1; 11 bases fit TRBD2. The CDR3 extends over 17 amino acids. After removal of 2 bases from V and 3 bases from J, the junction contained 6 bases not matched to a gene. Germline CDR1 reads LNHDA; CDR2 reads SQIVND (reference sequence). CDR3 protein: CASSIRLAGSIYNEQFF. The CDR3 DNA sequence: TGTGCCAGTAGTATACGACTAGCGGGGTCGATCTACAATGAGCAGTTCTTC.

This clone was seen ten or more times. The chain joins TRBV14 to TRBJ2-2; 8 bases match TRBD2. Losses at the gene ends were 4 bases for V and 2 bases for J; bases not matched to a gene: 3. This CDR3 has 15 residues. CDR1 is SGHDN, CDR2 FVKESK, per germline. The CDR3 here is CASSRTSTNTGELFF. CDR3 nucleotide sequence: TGTGCCAGCAGCCGGACTAGCACCAACACCGGGGAGCTGTTTTTT.

This clone was picked up a small number of times. The chain combines TRBV5-4 with TRBJ1-2; D is unresolved. CDR3 length: 15 amino acids. Germline CDR1 reads SGHNT; CDR2 reads YYREEE (reference sequence). The V end lost 0 bases, the J end lost 7 bases, and 16 bases lay between the germline ends. CDR3 amino acids: CASSLESGLSSGYTF. DNA of the CDR3: TGTGCCAGCAGCTTGGAGAGCGGCCTATCGAGTGGCTACACCTTC.

This clone was detected once. The V call is TRBV10-1, the J call TRBJ1-5, with D tentatively TRBD1 (5 bases). CDR3 length: 16 residues. Germline V CDR1 and CDR2: WNHNN, SYGVQD (reference sequence). CDR3 protein: CPTGTGGRYSNQPQHF. The CDR3 bases are TGCCCAACCGGGACGGGAGGGAGATATAGCAATCAGCCCCAGCATTTT.

J is TRBJ1-5 and V is TRBV2; D not resolved. The CDR3 extends over 15 amino acids. V was trimmed by 1 base and J by 0 bases, leaving 7 bases between them. The germline CDR1 and CDR2 sequences are SNHLY and FYNNEI. The CDR3 nucleotides read TGTGCCAGCAGTGAAGGGGCAGTTAGCAATCAGCCCCAGCATTTT. This sequence encodes CASSEGAVSNQPQHF.

V usage is TRBV3-1 (or the pseudogene TRBV3-2) and J usage is TRBJ2-5, with 9 bases aligning to TRBD2. The trim removed 4 bases at V and 5 bases at J, leaving 11 bases unmatched. CDR1 LGHDT and CDR2 YNNKEL come from the germline V gene (reference sequence). The CDR3 is 16 residues long. DNA of the CDR3: TGTGCCAGCAGCCCGCCGACTAGCGGCTACGAGGAGACCCAGTACTTC. Translation gives CASSPPTSGYEETQYF.

This clone has only a few counts. This chain uses TRBV7-3 with TRBJ1-2; a possible D gene is TRBD1 (5 bases). Trimming cost V 5 bases and J 0 bases, with 10 bases left between them. The CDR3 spans 14 residues. CDR1 is SGHTA and CDR2 is FQGTGA in the germline V gene. CDR3 region: CASSVQGANYGYTF. The CDR3 DNA reads as TGTGCCAGCAGCGTCCAGGGTGCTAACTATGGCTACACCTTC.

V is TRBV11-1 and J is TRBJ2-5, with TRBD1 matching over 10 bases. This CDR3 has 15 amino acids. Germline CDR1 SGHAT, CDR2 FQDESV (reference sequence). With V trimmed by 1 base and J by 5 bases, 4 bases remained unmatched. The CDR3, as DNA: TGTGCCAGCAGCTTAGGGGGACAGGGGATGGAGACCCAGTACTTC. It specifies CASSLGGQGMETQYF.

The rearrangement joins TRBV18 to TRBJ2-6, with D possibly TRBD1 on 6 matching bases. The CDR3 is 16 amino acids. Germline assignment: CDR1 KGHSH and CDR2 LQKENI. Trimming took 2 bases from V and 1 from J, leaving 9 bases between them. In DNA, the CDR3 is TGTGCCAGCTCACCAACAGGGCGGTCTGGGGCCAACGTCCTGACTTTC. Translating it yields CASSPTGRSGANVLTF.

CDR3 loop: CASSVEGGWGQGAYNEQFF. The CDR3 bases are TGTGCCAGCAGCGTAGAGGGAGGTTGGGGACAGGGGGCCTACAATGAGCAGTTCTTC. The rearrangement links TRBV9 to TRBJ2-1; 11 positions match TRBD1. Germline-derived CDR1 and CDR2 are SGDLS and YYNGEE. The CDR3 runs 19 residues. Trimming removed 0 bases from V and 2 bases from J; junction bases left unmatched: 10.

V usage is TRBV3-1 (or the pseudogene TRBV3-2) and J usage is TRBJ2-1, with 7 nucleotides matching TRBD2. CDR3 size: 16 residues. Germline CDR1 and CDR2: LGHDT and YNNKEL (reference sequence). V gave up 2 bases and J gave up 4 bases; unmatched junction bases: 8. CDR3 in amino acids: CASSQPGRRVYNEQFF. CDR3 DNA sequence: TGTGCCAGCAGCCAACCCGGGAGGAGAGTATACAATGAGCAGTTCTTC.

This chain uses TRBV12-3 or TRBV12-4 with TRBJ1-5; maybe TRBD1 (6 bases). Trimming took off 5 bases at V and 7 bases at J, with 12 bases between the two ends. CDR3 length: 13 amino acids. The CDR3 region is CASSPDRFQPQHF. DNA of the CDR3: TGTGCCAGCAGTCCAGACAGGTTCCAGCCCCAGCATTTT.